Reported below is one T cell receptor beta chain. Its antigen is undetermined. The data originate from a study of cytomegalovirus exposure and HLA in healthy donors. Regarding the study as a whole: The study designated 150 or so TCR beta chains cytomegalovirus-associated.

The V end was cut by 0 bases, the J end by 4 bases, with 13 bases between. The germline CDR1 and CDR2 sequences are MNHNY and SVGAGI (reference sequence). This CDR3 is built from 16 residues. Both 60 Vbeta primers and 13 Jbeta primers went into the PCR. Assay: immunoSEQ multiplex PCR; the TCRdb copy retains only in-frame clones and omits some. The sample has around 110,000 clones, roughly 83% seen once. The chain carries TRBV6-6 and TRBJ1-5, with a tentative D call TRBD1 (5 bases). Sequencing was done on a sample of PBMCs. This receptor was taken from a woman aged 18-30 years in good health and CMV-seropositive. The CDR3 protein is CASSYSLTARNQPQHF. CDR3 bases: TGTGCCAGCAGTTACTCGTTGACAGCGCGAAATCAGCCCCAGCATTTT.